A single sample is the source of the 27 T cell receptor beta chains below, sequenced in a study of cytotoxic CD8 clonotypes in ibrutinib-treated CLL. TCRdb's table, derived via immunoSEQ multiplex PCR, lists solely in-frame clones and lacks some. The data contain approximately 200,000 clones, roughly 72% of them singletons. The sample in question was PBMCs, obtained after 24 months of ibrutinib treatment. These receptor sequences come from a human donor with chronic lymphocytic leukemia.

This chain joins TRBV29-1 and TRBJ1-1, with TRBD1 matching 9 bases. V trimming: 7 bases; J trimming: 1 base; junction bases outside the gene matches: 7. The germline gives CDR1 SQVTM, CDR2 ANQGSEA. The CDR3 runs 14 residues. CDR3 nucleotide sequence: TGCAGCGCCGCTACAGGGGGCAGGAACACTGAAGCTTTCTTT. Protein: CSAATGGRNTEAFF.

The chain employs TRBV7-2 and TRBJ2-7; D gene uncertain. CDR3 length: 14 residues. Per the germline V gene, CDR1 is SGHTA and CDR2 is FQGNSA. The V end was cut by 3 bases, the J end by 0 bases, with 9 bases between. The CDR3, as DNA: TGTGCCAGCAGCTTCGGGCCAGCCTCCTACGAGCAGTACTTC. Protein product: CASSFGPASYEQYF.

The gene calls are TRBV27 and TRBJ2-7; 9 bases match TRBD1. With 5 bases clipped from V and 3 bases from J, the junction kept 5 bases outside the gene matches. There are 14 residues in the CDR3. The germline V gene has CDR1 MNHEY and CDR2 SMNVEV (reference sequence). This CDR3 reads CASSSGTGNYEQYF. The CDR3 DNA is TGTGCCAGCAGTAGCGGGACAGGGAACTACGAGCAGTACTTC.

V gene TRBV28 combines with J gene TRBJ1-2; 8 nucleotides agree with TRBD1. The CDR3 spans 17 residues. In germline, CDR1 is MDHEN, CDR2 SYDVKM. V gave up 7 bases and J gave up 1 base; unmatched junction bases: 14. CDR3 coding DNA: TGTGCCAGCAAAACTACGACAGGGGCTCTCGTTAACTATGGCTACACCTTC. Translated, it gives CASKTTTGALVNYGYTF.

The chain carries TRBV2 and TRBJ1-1, with D tentatively TRBD1 (6 bases). The germline V gene has CDR1 SNHLY and CDR2 FYNNEI. Trimming removed 2 bases from V and 1 base from J, with 14 bases in between. There are 16 residues in the CDR3. The CDR3 loop reads CASSEQGRDKNTEAFF. The DNA of the CDR3 is TGTGCCAGCAGTGAACAAGGCAGGGACAAGAACACTGAAGCTTTCTTT.

V and J are TRBV5-1 and TRBJ2-1; possible D gene TRBD2, 6 bases. Deletions cut 4 bases from V and 1 base from J, with 18 bases between. CDR3 length: 17 residues. In germline, CDR1 is SGHRS, CDR2 YFSETQ. The DNA for the CDR3 is TGCGCCAGCAGCATCCTACGGACTACTTCTTCCTACAATGAGCAGTTCTTC. It encodes CASSILRTTSSYNEQFF.

This clone was seen once. The chain uses TRBV7-9 and TRBJ1-2; D not certain. Per germline, CDR1 SEHNR and CDR2 FQNEAQ (reference sequence). Between the trimmed V and J ends, which lost 2 bases and 0 bases, there was a span of 16 bases. There are 17 residues in the CDR3. The chain's CDR3 is CASSLSLTNSPNYGYTF. The CDR3, as DNA: TGTGCCAGCAGCTTAAGCTTAACTAATTCTCCTAACTATGGCTACACCTTC. The full variable domain, with the rest looked up from reference TRBV7-9 and TRBJ1-2, is DTGVSQNPRHKITKRGQNVTFRCDPISEHNRLYWYRQTLGQGPEFLTYFQNEAQLEKSRLLSDRFSAERPKGSFSTLEIQRTEQGDSAMYLCASSLSLTNSPNYGYTFGSGTRLTVV.

J is TRBJ2-5 and V is TRBV5-1; no definite D call. The germline V gene has CDR1 SGHRS and CDR2 YFSETQ. The CDR3 covers 13 residues. The V and J ends lost 1 base and 5 bases respectively, with 9 bases between them. The CDR3 bases are TGCGCCAGCAGCTTGTATCCCCGGGAGACCCAGTACTTC. This gives the protein CASSLYPRETQYF.

The rearrangement links TRBV7-9 to TRBJ2-5; D is possibly TRBD2 (5 bases). Trimming stripped 1 base from V and 7 bases from J, with 16 bases between. Germline values: CDR1 SEHNR, CDR2 FQNEAQ (reference sequence). This CDR3 is built from 15 residues. The CDR3 sequence is CASSLDRFLEGTQYF. The CDR3 nucleotides read TGTGCCAGCAGCTTAGACAGATTCTTAGAGGGGACCCAGTACTTC. Using reference TRBV7-9 and TRBJ2-5 for the parts outside the CDR3, the full variable domain is DTGVSQNPRHKITKRGQNVTFRCDPISEHNRLYWYRQTLGQGPEFLTYFQNEAQLEKSRLLSDRFSAERPKGSFSTLEIQRTEQGDSAMYLCASSLDRFLEGTQYFGPGTRLLVL.

The chain couples TRBV7-2 to TRBJ2-3; D is perhaps TRBD1 (6 bases). The CDR3 totals 15 residues. Germline V lookup: CDR1 SGHTA, CDR2 FQGNSA. The V and J ends lost 3 bases and 2 bases respectively, with 12 bases between them. CDR3 residues: CASSFSDSPTDTQYF. In DNA form, the CDR3 reads TGTGCCAGCAGCTTCTCGGACAGCCCCACAGATACGCAGTATTTT.

In DNA, the CDR3 is TGTGCCAGCAGTTCATTTAAGGAGTCTGGAAACACCATATATTTT. Protein: CASSSFKESGNTIYF. V and J are TRBV27 and TRBJ1-3; D is ambiguous. The CDR3 is 15 residues long. Germline CDR1 and CDR2: MNHEY and SMNVEV (reference sequence). Between the trimmed V and J ends, which lost 4 bases and 1 base, there was a span of 11 bases.

This chain joins TRBV9 and TRBJ2-7; 10 bases agree with TRBD1. J gave up 3 bases and V 3 bases, and 6 bases lay outside the gene matches. The CDR3 runs to 15 residues. CDR1 and CDR2 from the germline V gene are SGDLS and YYNGEE. CDR3 nucleotide sequence: TGTGCCAGCAGCGCCACCGGGACAGGGGTCTACGAGCAGTACTTC. Protein product: CASSATGTGVYEQYF.

This chain connects TRBV18 to TRBJ1-1, with 7 bases aligning to TRBD1. The CDR3 consists of 15 residues. Germline values: CDR1 KGHSH, CDR2 LQKENI. Trimming cost V 3 bases and J 5 bases; bases outside gene matches: 9. The DNA for the CDR3 is TGTGCCAGCTCACCGAATCAACAGGGGATTACTGAAGCTTTCTTT. This codes for CASSPNQQGITEAFF.

J is TRBJ1-1 and V is TRBV11-2; 8 bases match TRBD1. The CDR3 extends over 16 amino acids. Germline trimming cut 5 bases from V and 1 base from J; bases unmatched to any gene: 9. Germline V gene data show CDR1 as SGHAT and CDR2 as FQNNGV. The CDR3 reads CASSHKPGQANTEAFF. The CDR3 DNA reads TGTGCCAGCAGCCATAAACCGGGACAGGCGAACACTGAAGCTTTCTTT.

The V and J genes are TRBV25-1 and TRBJ2-7; D is perhaps TRBD2 (6 bases). CDR1 is MGHDK, CDR2 SYGVNS, per germline. The CDR3 is made up of 14 amino acids. Trimming cost V 7 bases and J 2 bases, with 15 bases left between them. The CDR3: CASMGGISPYEQYF. In nucleotides, the CDR3 is TGTGCCAGCATGGGCGGGATAAGTCCCTACGAGCAGTACTTC.

This clone was seen a handful of times. This rearrangement joins TRBV7-3 to TRBJ2-5; D is undetermined. Trimming removed 11 bases at V and 1 base at J, with 14 bases between. This CDR3 has 13 amino acids. The germline gives CDR1 SGHTA, CDR2 FQGTGA. As DNA, the CDR3 is TGTGCCTCCAGCTTAAAGGTCCAAGAGACCCAGTACTTC. Encoded protein: CASSLKVQETQYF.

The chain employs TRBV27 and TRBJ1-2; 9 bases fit TRBD1. There are 16 residues in the CDR3. V lost 7 bases and J lost 3; bases outside the gene matches: 12. Germline assignment: CDR1 MNHEY and CDR2 SMNVEV (reference sequence). CDR3 region: CASKWTGDIRDYGYTF. The CDR3 coding sequence is TGTGCCAGCAAGTGGACAGGGGATATTCGAGACTATGGCTACACCTTC.

This chain links TRBV4-2 with TRBJ1-2, with D possibly matching TRBD1 (5 bases). This CDR3 has 16 residues. V shed 2 bases and J shed 5 bases, with 18 bases lying between them. The germline gives CDR1 LGHNA, CDR2 YNFKEQ. The CDR3 coding sequence is TGTGCCAGCAGCCAACAGATAAGGGACCGACGATATGGCTACACCTTC. Translating it yields CASSQQIRDRRYGYTF.

Notes on this clone: This specimen includes other DNA sequences encoding the same CDR3. The chain is built from TRBV19 and TRBJ2-5, with D possibly being TRBD1 or TRBD2 (6 bases each). The CDR3 is 11 residues long. Trimming took 6 bases from V and 5 from J, leaving 7 bases between them. Germline CDR1 and CDR2: LNHDA and SQIVND (reference sequence). This chain's CDR3 is CASRGGETQYF. In DNA form, the CDR3 reads TGTGCCAGTAGAGGGGGGGAGACCCAGTACTTC.

This clone appeared once. This chain links TRBV18 with TRBJ1-1; TRBD1 agrees at 9 bases. Germline CDR1 is KGHSH and CDR2 is LQKENI. The J segment lost 4 bases and the V segment lost 3 bases, leaving 9 bases of the junction unmatched. The CDR3 sequence is 16 residues long. The CDR3 nucleotides read TGTGCCAGCTCACCTAACTTACAGGGGGCAGGCACTGAAGCTTTCTTT. It translates to CASSPNLQGAGTEAFF.

This clone has more than one count but fewer than ten. CDR3 DNA: TGTGCCAGCAGCAACCGGGACAGGGGGCTAATTGAGCAGTTCTTC. As protein: CASSNRDRGLIEQFF. V and J are TRBV9 and TRBJ2-1, with 12 nucleotides matching TRBD1. The CDR3 is 15 amino acids. Germline CDR1 SGDLS, CDR2 YYNGEE. V lost 4 bases, J lost 9 bases, and 8 bases stayed unmatched. Full variable domain (remainder filled in from reference TRBV9 and TRBJ2-1): DSGVTQTPKHLITATGQRVTLRCSPRSGDLSVYWYQQSLDQGLQFLIQYYNGEERAKGNILERFSAQQFPDLHSELNLSSLELGDSALYFCASSNRDRGLIEQFFGPGTRLTVL.

This chain links TRBV6-5 with TRBJ1-3; D is perhaps TRBD1 (6 bases). The ends were cut back, 5 bases at V and 0 bases at J, with 11 bases in the middle. The germline gives CDR1 MNHEY, CDR2 SVGAGI. This CDR3 is 15 amino acids long. The CDR3 nucleotides read TGTGCCAGCAGTATAACAGGGTTCTCTGGAAACACCATATATTTT. This translates into CASSITGFSGNTIYF.

CDR3 in DNA: TGTGCCAGCAGTCTCCTAGCGGGGGACACAGATACGCAGTATTTT. Encoded protein: CASSLLAGDTDTQYF. The gene calls are TRBV6-5 and TRBJ2-3; TRBD2 matches at 10 bases. The CDR3 extends over 15 amino acids. J lost 2 bases, V lost 5 bases, and 4 bases had no gene match. Germline CDR1 reads MNHEY; CDR2 reads SVGAGI.

The chain links TRBV15 to TRBJ2-4, with 9 bases lining up with TRBD2. Germline lookup yields CDR1 LNHNV and CDR2 YYDKDF (reference sequence). The CDR3 is made up of 15 amino acids. V trimming: 1 base; J trimming: 8 bases; junction bases outside the gene matches: 6. CDR3 region: CATSRGVTSGDIQYF. As DNA, the CDR3 is TGTGCCACCAGCAGAGGTGTGACTAGCGGAGACATTCAGTACTTC.

This clone occurred a few times. V and J are TRBV11-2 and TRBJ2-7, with a possible D match to TRBD1 (6 bases). With 5 bases removed from V and 9 bases from J, the gap between germline ends came to 26 bases. The CDR3 totals 16 residues. Germline assignment: CDR1 SGHAT and CDR2 FQNNGV. CDR3 in DNA: TGTGCCAGCAGCCCGGTGTCCGGGACACGGGCTTCGGCGCAGTACTTC. This codes for CASSPVSGTRASAQYF. Full variable domain (remainder filled in from reference TRBV11-2 and TRBJ2-7): EAGVAQSPRYKIIEKRQSVAFWCNPISGHATLYWYQQILGQGPKLLIQFQNNGVVDDSQLPKDRFSAERLKGVDSTLKIQPAKLEDSAVYLCASSPVSGTRASAQYFGPGTRLTVT.

The V gene is TRBV6-5, the J gene TRBJ2-7; weak D call: TRBD1 (5 bases). Trimming took 0 bases from V and 3 from J, leaving 12 bases between them. The CDR3 is made up of 15 amino acids. Germline CDR1 MNHEY, CDR2 SVGAGI. The CDR3 coding sequence is TGTGCCAGCAGTTACTCCCGGACAACCTTCTACGAGCAGTACTTC. It specifies CASSYSRTTFYEQYF.

The V call is TRBV25-1, the J call TRBJ2-4; the match to TRBD1 covers 7 bases. Germline V gene sequence: CDR1 MGHDK, CDR2 SYGVNS. The trim removed 6 bases at V and 14 bases at J, leaving 7 bases unmatched. The CDR3 runs 11 residues. CDR3 nucleotide sequence: TGTGCCAGCAGACGTGACAGGGACGAGTACTTC. Encoded protein: CASRRDRDEYF. The variable domain in full, completed from reference TRBV25-1 and TRBJ2-4, reads EADIYQTPRYLVIGTGKKITLECSQTMGHDKMYWYQQDPGMELHLIHYSYGVNSTEKGDLSSESTVSRIRTEHFPLTLESARPSHTSQYLCASRRDRDEYFGAGTRLSVL.